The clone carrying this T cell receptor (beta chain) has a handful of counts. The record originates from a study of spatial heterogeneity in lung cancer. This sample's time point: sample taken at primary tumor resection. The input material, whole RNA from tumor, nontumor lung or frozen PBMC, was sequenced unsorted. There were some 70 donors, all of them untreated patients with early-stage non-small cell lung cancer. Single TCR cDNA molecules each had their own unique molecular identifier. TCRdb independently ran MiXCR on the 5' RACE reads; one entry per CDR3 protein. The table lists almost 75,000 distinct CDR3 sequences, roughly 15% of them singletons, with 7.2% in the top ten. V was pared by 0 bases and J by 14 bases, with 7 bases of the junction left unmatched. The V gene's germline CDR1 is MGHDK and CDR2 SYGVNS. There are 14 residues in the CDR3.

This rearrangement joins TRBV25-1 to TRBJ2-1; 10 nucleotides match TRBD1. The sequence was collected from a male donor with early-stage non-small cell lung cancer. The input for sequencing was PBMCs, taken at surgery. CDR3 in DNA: TGTGCCAGCAGTGAATATCGGGACAGGGGATTTGAGTTCTTC. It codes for CASSEYRDRGFEFF. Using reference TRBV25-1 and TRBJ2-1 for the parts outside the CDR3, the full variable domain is EADIYQTPRYLVIGTGKKITLECSQTMGHDKMYWYQQDPGMELHLIHYSYGVNSTEKGDLSSESTVSRIRTEHFPLTLESARPSHTSQYLCASSEYRDRGFEFFGPGTRLTVL.